This TCR beta chain emerged from a study of blood T cell repertoires in COVID-19. Study details: From T cells, B-cell-depleted T cells, or PBMCs came the material, which was cDNA or gDNA.

Libraries were prepared by immunoSEQ multiplex PCR; TCRdb keeps only in-frame clonotypes and omits some of them. This sample has about 440,000 clones, with 75% to 90% found just once. The CDR3 contains 19 residues. Sequenced sample: peripheral blood. The TCR was taken from a woman aged 25 to 39 with acute or convalescent COVID-19. The chain has TRBV21-1 and TRBJ2-7; no check of the table's D call, TRBD2, against the DNA was made. TRBV21-1 is assigned pseudogene status. CDR3 coding DNA: TGTGCCAGCGCCGACTCGGCGCTAGCGGGCTCGGAGGTAGCCTACGAGCAGTACTTC. Amino acids: CASADSALAGSEVAYEQYF.